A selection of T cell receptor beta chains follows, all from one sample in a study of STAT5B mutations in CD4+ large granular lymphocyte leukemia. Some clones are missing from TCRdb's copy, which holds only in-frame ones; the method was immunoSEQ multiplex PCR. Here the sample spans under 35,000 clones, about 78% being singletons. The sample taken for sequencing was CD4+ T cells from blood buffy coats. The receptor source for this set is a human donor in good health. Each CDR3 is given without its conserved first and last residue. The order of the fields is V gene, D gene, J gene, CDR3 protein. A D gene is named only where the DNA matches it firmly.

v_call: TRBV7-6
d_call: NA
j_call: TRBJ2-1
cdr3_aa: ASSPRASSSYNEQF

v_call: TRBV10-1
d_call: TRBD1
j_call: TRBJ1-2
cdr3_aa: ATSSGGAFGYT

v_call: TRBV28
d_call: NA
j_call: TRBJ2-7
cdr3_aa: ASSPFLYEQY

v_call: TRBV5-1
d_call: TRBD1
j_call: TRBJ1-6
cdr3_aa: ASSLAQGDNSPLH

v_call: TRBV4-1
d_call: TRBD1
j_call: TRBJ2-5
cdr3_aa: ASSQGQGGETQY

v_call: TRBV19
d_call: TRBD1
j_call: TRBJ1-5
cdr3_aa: ASKPQGGDNQPQH

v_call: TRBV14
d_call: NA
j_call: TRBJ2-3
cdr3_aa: ASSPRTFSTDTQY

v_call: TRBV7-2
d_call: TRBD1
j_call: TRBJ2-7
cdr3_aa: ASSLKAGGPYEQY

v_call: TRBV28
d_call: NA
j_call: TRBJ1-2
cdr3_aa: ASSLFDYGYT

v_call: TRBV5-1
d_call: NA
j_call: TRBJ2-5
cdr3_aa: ASGGEGETQY

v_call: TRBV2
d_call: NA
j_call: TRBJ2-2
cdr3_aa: ASSGQGAAGELF

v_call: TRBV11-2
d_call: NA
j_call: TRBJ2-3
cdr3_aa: ASSLPAGLADTQY

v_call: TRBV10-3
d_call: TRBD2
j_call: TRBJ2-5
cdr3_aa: AIRPGTSGRAGETQY

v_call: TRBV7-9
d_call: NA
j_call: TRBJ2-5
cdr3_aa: ASRYSQETQY

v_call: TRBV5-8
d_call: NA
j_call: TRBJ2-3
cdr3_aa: ASSAGPFRTDTQY

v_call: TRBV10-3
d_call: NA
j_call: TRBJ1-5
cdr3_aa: AISPGTYPGGNQPQH

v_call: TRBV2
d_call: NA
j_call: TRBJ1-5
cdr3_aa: ASSERVWGLSNQPQH

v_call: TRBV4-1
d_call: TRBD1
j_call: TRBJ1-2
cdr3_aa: ASSQDPDRARGYT

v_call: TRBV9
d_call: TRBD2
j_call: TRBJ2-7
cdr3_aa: ASSVGWGGYEQY

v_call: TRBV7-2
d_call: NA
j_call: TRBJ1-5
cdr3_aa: ASSLQGILNQPQH

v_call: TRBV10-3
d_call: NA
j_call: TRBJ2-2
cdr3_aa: AIREGVGTGELF

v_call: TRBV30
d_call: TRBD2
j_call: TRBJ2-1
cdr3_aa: AWSGGRENYNEQF

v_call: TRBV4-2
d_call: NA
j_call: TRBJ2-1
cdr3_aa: ASSQDLATYNEQF

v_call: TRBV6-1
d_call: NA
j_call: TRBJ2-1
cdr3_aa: ASRNGQGDFDEQF

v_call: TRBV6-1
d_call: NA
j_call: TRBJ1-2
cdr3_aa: ASRSARGGYT

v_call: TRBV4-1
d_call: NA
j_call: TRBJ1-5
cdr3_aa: ASSQEASGYRQPQH

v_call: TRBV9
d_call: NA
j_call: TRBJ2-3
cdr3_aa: ASSVVSSSDTQY

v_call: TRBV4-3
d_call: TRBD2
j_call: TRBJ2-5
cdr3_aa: ASSQDLRGGGTQY

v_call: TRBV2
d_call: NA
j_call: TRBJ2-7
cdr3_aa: ASSDWLGLPH

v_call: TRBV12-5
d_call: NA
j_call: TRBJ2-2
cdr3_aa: ASGRRLSTGELF